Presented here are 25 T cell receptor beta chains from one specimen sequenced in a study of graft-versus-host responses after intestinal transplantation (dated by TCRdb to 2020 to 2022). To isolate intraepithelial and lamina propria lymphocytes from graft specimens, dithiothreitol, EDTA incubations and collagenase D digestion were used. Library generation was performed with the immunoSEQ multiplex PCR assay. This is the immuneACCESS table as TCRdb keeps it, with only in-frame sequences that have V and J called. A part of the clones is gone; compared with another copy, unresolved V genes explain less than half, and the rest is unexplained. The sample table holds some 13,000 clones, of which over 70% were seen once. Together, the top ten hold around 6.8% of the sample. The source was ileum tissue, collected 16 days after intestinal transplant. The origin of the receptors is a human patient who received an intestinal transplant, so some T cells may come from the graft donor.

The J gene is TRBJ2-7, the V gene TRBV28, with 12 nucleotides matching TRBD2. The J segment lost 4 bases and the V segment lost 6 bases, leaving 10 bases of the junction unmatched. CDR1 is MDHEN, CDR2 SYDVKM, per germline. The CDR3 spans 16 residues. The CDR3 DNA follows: TGTGCCAGCAGCCCGATACTAGCGGGAGGAGATTACGAGCAGTACTTC. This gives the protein CASSPILAGGDYEQYF.

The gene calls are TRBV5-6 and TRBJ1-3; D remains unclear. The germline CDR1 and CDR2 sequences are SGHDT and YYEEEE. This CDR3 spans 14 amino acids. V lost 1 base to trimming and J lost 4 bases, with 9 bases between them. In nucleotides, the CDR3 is TGTGCCAGCAGCTTGTACCTCAGGGGAAACACCATATATTTT. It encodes CASSLYLRGNTIYF.

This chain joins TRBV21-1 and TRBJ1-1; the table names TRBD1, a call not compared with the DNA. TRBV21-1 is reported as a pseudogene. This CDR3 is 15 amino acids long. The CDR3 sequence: CASSRLGQGNTEAFF. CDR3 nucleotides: TGTGCCAGCAGCAGATTAGGACAGGGGAACACTGAAGCTTTCTTT.

DNA for the CDR3: TGTGCCAGCAGCGTAGGCGGGAGCACCAATGAGCAGTTCTTC. Translation: CASSVGGSTNEQFF. The chain carries TRBV9 and TRBJ2-1; 7 bases are a match to TRBD2. Germline CDR1 is SGDLS and CDR2 is YYNGEE. V was clipped by 0 bases and J by 6 bases; unmatched bases: 3. The CDR3 contains 14 residues.

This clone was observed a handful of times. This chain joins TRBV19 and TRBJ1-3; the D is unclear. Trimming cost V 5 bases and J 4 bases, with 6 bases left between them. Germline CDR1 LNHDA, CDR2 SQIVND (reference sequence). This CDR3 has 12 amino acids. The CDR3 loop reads CASSVKGNTIYF. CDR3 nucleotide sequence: TGTGCCAGTAGTGTAAAAGGAAACACCATATATTTT.

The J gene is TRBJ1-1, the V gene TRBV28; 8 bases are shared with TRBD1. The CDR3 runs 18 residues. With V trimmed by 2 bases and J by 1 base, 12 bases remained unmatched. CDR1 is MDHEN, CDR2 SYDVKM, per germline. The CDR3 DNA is TGTGCCAGCAGTTTAGATAGGGGGGACAGGAGACAGAACACTGAAGCTTTCTTT. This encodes CASSLDRGDRRQNTEAFF.

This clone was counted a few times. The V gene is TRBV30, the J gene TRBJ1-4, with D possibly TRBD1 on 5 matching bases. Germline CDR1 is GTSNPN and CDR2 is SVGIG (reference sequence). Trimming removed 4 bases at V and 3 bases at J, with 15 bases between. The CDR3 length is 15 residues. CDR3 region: CAWTGKWVSNEKLFF. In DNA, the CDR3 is TGTGCCTGGACAGGGAAGTGGGTGTCTAATGAAAAACTGTTTTTT. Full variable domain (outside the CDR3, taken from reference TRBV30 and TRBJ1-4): SQTIHQWPATLVQPVGSPLSLECTVEGTSNPNLYWYRQAAGRGLQLLFYSVGIGQISSEVPQNLSASRPQDRQFILSSKKLLLSDSGFYLCAWTGKWVSNEKLFFGSGTQLSVL.

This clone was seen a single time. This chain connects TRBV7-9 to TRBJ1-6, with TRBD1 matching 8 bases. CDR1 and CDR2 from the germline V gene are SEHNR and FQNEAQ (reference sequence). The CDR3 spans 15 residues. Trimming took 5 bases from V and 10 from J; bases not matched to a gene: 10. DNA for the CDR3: TGTGCCAGCAGCCCCGACAGGGGCAGGTGGTCACCCCTCCACTTT. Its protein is CASSPDRGRWSPLHF. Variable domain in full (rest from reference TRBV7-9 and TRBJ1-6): DTGVSQNPRHKITKRGQNVTFRCDPISEHNRLYWYRQTLGQGPEFLTYFQNEAQLEKSRLLSDRFSAERPKGSFSTLEIQRTEQGDSAMYLCASSPDRGRWSPLHFGNGTRLTVT.

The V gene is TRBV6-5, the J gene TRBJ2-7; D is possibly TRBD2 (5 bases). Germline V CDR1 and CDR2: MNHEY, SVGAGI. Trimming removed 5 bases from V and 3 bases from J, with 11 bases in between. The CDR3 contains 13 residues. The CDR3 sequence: CASSEGVLYEQYF. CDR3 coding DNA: TGTGCCAGCAGTGAGGGTGTACTCTACGAGCAGTACTTC.

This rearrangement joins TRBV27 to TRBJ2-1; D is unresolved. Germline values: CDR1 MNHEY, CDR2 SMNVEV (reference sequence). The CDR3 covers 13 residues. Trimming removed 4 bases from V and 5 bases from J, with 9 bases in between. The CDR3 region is CASSWSRNNEQFF. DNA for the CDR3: TGTGCCAGCAGTTGGAGTCGAAACAATGAGCAGTTCTTC.

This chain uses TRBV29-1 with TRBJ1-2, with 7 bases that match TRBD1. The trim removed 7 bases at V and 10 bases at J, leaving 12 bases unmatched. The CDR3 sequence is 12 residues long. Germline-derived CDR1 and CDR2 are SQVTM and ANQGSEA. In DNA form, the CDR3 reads TGCAGCGCCACGACAGGGCAGAGTACCTACACCTTC. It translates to CSATTGQSTYTF.

This CDR3 reads CASKWASGNYEQYF. As DNA, the CDR3 is TGTGCCAGTAAGTGGGCTAGCGGGAACTACGAGCAGTACTTC. V gene TRBV19 combines with J gene TRBJ2-7, with 9 bases aligning to TRBD2. The ends lost 7 bases at V and 3 bases at J; junction bases unmatched: 7. Germline CDR1 reads LNHDA; CDR2 reads SQIVND (reference sequence). CDR3 length: 14 amino acids. Combining the CDR3 with reference TRBV19 and TRBJ2-7 gives the whole variable domain DGGITQSPKYLFRKEGQNVTLSCEQNLNHDAMYWYRQDPGQGLRLIYYSQIVNDFQKGDIAEGYSVSREKKESFPLTVTSAQKNPTAFYLCASKWASGNYEQYFGPGTRLTVT.

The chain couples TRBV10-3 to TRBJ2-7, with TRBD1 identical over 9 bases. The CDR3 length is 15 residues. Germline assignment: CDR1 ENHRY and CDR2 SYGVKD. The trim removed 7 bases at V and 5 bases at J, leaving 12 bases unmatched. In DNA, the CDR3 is TGTGCCATCAATCCCCGTGGACAGGGGTCCCACGAGCAGTACTTC. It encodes CAINPRGQGSHEQYF.

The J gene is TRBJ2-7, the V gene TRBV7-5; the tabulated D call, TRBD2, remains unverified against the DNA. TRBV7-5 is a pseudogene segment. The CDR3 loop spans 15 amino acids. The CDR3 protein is CARSLAIELLHEQYF. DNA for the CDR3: TGTGCCAGAAGCTTAGCTATCGAGCTACTCCACGAGCAGTACTTC.

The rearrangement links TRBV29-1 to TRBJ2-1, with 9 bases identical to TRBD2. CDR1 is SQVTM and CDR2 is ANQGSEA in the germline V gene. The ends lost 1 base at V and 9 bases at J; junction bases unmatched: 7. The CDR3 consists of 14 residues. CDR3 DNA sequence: TGCAGCGTTGAAGGGACTAGCGAATTGATTGAGCAGTTCTTC. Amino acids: CSVEGTSELIEQFF.

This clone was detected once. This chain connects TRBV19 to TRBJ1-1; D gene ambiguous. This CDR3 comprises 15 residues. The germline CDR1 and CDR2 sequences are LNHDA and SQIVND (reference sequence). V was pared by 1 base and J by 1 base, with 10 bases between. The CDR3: CASSIVGRQNTEAFF. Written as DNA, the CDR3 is TGTGCCAGTAGTATAGTAGGCAGGCAGAACACTGAAGCTTTCTTT.

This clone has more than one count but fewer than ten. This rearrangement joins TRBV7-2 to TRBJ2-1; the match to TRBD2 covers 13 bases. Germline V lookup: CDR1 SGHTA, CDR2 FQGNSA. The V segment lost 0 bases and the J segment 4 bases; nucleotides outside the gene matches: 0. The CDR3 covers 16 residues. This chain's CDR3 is CASSLAGLAGYNEQFF. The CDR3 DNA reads TGTGCCAGCAGCTTAGCGGGACTAGCGGGGTACAATGAGCAGTTCTTC.

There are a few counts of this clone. Here the CDR3 DNA reads TGCGCCAGCAGCCACTTGACAGGGGCGACGCGTCATGAGCAGTTCTTC. Translated, it gives CASSHLTGATRHEQFF. This rearrangement joins TRBV4-1 to TRBJ2-1; 8 nucleotides match TRBD1. Germline V gene sequence: CDR1 MGHRA, CDR2 YSYEKL. The CDR3 spans 16 residues. V lost 3 bases and J lost 8; bases outside the gene matches: 12.

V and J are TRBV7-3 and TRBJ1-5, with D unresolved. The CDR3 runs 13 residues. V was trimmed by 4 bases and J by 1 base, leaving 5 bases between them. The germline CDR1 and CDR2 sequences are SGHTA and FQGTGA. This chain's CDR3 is CASSSMSNQPQHF. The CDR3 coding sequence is TGTGCCAGCAGCTCCATGAGCAATCAGCCCCAGCATTTT.

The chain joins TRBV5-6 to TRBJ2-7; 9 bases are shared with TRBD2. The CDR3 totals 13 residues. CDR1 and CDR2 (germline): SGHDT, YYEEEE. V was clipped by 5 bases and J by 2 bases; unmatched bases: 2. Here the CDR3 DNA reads TGTGCCAGCAGTAGCGGGAGTCCCTACGAGCAGTACTTC. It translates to CASSSGSPYEQYF.

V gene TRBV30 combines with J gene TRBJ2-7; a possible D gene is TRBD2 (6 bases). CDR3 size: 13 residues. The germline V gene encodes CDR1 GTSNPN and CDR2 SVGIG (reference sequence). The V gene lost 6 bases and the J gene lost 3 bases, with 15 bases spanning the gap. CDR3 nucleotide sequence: TGTGCCTGCGCGGGCGGAGCGGGCTACGAGCAGTACTTC. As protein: CACAGGAGYEQYF.

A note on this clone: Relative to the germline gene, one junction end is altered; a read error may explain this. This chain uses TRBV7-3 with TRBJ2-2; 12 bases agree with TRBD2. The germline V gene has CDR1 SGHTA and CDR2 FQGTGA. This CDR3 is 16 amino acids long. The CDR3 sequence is CASRLTSGRRYGELFF. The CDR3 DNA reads TGTGCCAGCAGATTAACTAGCGGGAGGAGGTACGGGGAGCTGTTTTTT.

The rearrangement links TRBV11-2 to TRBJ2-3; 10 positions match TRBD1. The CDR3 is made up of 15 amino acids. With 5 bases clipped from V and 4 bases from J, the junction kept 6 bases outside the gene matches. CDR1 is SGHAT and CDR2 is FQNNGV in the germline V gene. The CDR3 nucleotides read TGTGCCAGCAGCAAGACAGGGGGCGGCTCAGATACGCAGTATTTT. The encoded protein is CASSKTGGGSDTQYF. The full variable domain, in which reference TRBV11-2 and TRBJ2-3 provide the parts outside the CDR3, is EAGVAQSPRYKIIEKRQSVAFWCNPISGHATLYWYQQILGQGPKLLIQFQNNGVVDDSQLPKDRFSAERLKGVDSTLKIQPAKLEDSAVYLCASSKTGGGSDTQYFGPGTRLTVL.

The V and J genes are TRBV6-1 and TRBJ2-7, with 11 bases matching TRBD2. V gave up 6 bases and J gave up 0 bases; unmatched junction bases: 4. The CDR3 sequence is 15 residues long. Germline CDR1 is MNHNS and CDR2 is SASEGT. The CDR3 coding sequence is TGTGCCAGCAGGAAGACTAGCGGGGTCTCCTACGAGCAGTACTTC. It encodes CASRKTSGVSYEQYF.

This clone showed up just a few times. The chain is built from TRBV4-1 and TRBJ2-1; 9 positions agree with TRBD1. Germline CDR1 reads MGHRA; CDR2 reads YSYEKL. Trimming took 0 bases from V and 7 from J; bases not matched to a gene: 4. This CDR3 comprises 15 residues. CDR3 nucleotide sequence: TGCGCCAGCAGCCAAGAGGACAGGGGAATAAATGAGCAGTTCTTC. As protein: CASSQEDRGINEQFF.